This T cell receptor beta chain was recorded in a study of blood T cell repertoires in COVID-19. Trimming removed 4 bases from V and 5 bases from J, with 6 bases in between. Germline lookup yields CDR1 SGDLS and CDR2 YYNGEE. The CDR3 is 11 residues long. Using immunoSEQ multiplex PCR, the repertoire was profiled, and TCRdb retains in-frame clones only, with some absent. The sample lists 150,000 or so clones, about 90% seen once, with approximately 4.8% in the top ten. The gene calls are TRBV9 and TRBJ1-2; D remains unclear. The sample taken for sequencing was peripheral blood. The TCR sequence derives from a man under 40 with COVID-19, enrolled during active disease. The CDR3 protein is CASSTVYGYTF. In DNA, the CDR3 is TGTGCCAGCAGCACGGTATATGGCTACACCTTC.